This T cell receptor beta chain came from a study of T cell clonotyping in hematopoietic cell transplantation. General study points: Few recipient clonotypes overlapped donors; over 95% were de novo at given depth. Graft donor and pretransplant recipient Inverse Simpson Index values predicted broader posttransplant TCR diversity.

Comments on this clone: The antigen is unknown.

Regarding time point: recipient sample about 28 days before transplant, after cytoreduction. The method was immunoSEQ multiplex PCR; TCRdb's version includes in-frame clones alone and lacks a portion of them. Counted here are 20,000 to 30,000 clones, 65% to 90% occurring once; the ten biggest clones make up approximately 24%. Germline CDR1 reads SGDLS; CDR2 reads YYNGEE. Trimming removed 1 base from V and 2 bases from J; junction bases left unmatched: 6. This CDR3 has 17 residues. The sample here was peripheral blood mononuclear cells, taken before stem cell transplant. The sequence was collected from a woman in her sixties or seventies with acute myeloid leukemia. Some clones in this sample may be carry-over from other donors' samples. The V and J genes are TRBV9 and TRBJ2-7; 13 nucleotides agree with TRBD2. The CDR3 region has the DNA TGTGCCAGCAGCGTACGGGCGGGGACTAGCGGGACCTACGAGCAGTACTTC. The encoded protein is CASSVRAGTSGTYEQYF.